This entry is about one T cell receptor (beta chain). Its antigen is not known. This entry comes from a study of cytomegalovirus exposure and HLA in healthy donors. Study-wide results and caveats: Exclusion as indistinguishable affected some V segments, including TRBV6-2 and TRBV6-3. When the data were analyzed later, several of the most significant clusters appeared to be linked to common viral pathogens. Apart from CMV serostatus, no immune exposure information was available.

V lost 3 bases, J lost 7 bases, and 8 bases lay in between. Germline-derived CDR1 and CDR2 are MDHEN and SYDVKM. The CDR3 loop spans 12 amino acids. It was with 60 Vbeta and 13 Jbeta primers that the PCR ran. Produced via immunoSEQ multiplex PCR; TCRdb's table is partial and in-frame only. Altogether under 200,000 clones are present, roughly 80% being singletons, with the ten largest covering about 0.77%. The chain joins TRBV28 to TRBJ2-3; weak D call: TRBD2 (5 bases). Source material: PBMCs. The receptor was isolated from a woman aged 18-29 years in good health and CMV-seronegative. The CDR3 region is CASSFRRNTQYF. CDR3 sequence (DNA): TGTGCCAGCAGTTTCAGGAGGAATACGCAGTATTTT.